This T cell receptor beta chain was obtained from a study of blood T cell repertoires in COVID-19. Across the study: Sources were T cells, B-cell-depleted T cells, or PBMCs; the material itself was cDNA or gDNA.

It was during active infection that Seattle patients were enrolled and then longitudinally followed. The table came from immunoSEQ multiplex PCR; TCRdb's copy has only in-frame clones and leaves some out. The sample lists roughly 350,000 clones, over 70% occurring once. This CDR3 comprises 13 residues. V was trimmed by 6 bases and J by 7 bases, leaving 16 bases between them. Germline-derived CDR1 and CDR2 are SGHDT and YYEEEE. Sequences were obtained from peripheral blood. The sequence was collected from a woman aged 50 to 65 with COVID-19, enrolled during active disease. This chain uses TRBV5-6 with TRBJ1-2, with a tentative D call TRBD1 (6 bases). CDR3 amino acids: CASTNSGRGGYTF. The CDR3 region has the DNA TGTGCCAGCACCAATTCGGGCAGGGGTGGCTACACCTTC.